The 18 T cell receptor beta chains reported below all come from one sample, sequenced in a study of T cell responses to AZD1222 COVID-19 vaccine. Sequencing was performed with immunoSEQ multiplex PCR; in TCRdb, only in-frame clones are kept and a portion is missing. The table lists under 95,000 clones, 80% to 90% of them singletons. Material: peripheral blood, obtained 28 days after the second AZD1222 dose. These TCRs come from an adult who received the AZD1222 COVID-19 vaccine.

This clone was recorded once. The V and J genes are TRBV28 and TRBJ2-5, with TRBD1 as a possible D gene (6 bases). This CDR3 contains 15 residues. V lost 4 bases and J lost 1, with 13 bases in between. Germline V gene lookup returns CDR1 MDHEN and CDR2 SYDVKM. The CDR3 region is CASSSPGTPQETQYF. The CDR3 coding sequence is TGTGCCAGCAGTTCCCCCGGGACACCCCAAGAGACCCAGTACTTC.

The chain links TRBV12-3 or TRBV12-4 to TRBJ2-1; D call uncertain. There are 12 residues in the CDR3. V lost 5 bases and J 4 bases, leaving 6 bases between the germline ends. The CDR3 loop reads CASSTGYNEQFF. The CDR3 nucleotides are TGTGCCAGCAGTACCGGATACAATGAGCAGTTCTTC.

The rearrangement uses TRBV12-3 or TRBV12-4 and TRBJ2-2; no clear D. Trimming took 2 bases from V and 4 from J, leaving 5 bases between them. CDR3 length equals 13 residues. The CDR3 reads CASSLRLTGELFF. In nucleotides, the CDR3 is TGTGCCAGCAGTTTACGGCTCACCGGGGAGCTGTTTTTT.

The genes are TRBV7-8 and TRBJ2-3; 12 positions agree with TRBD2. The CDR3 spans 17 residues. The germline CDR1 and CDR2 sequences are SGHVS and FQNEAQ. Germline trimming cut 1 base from V and 4 bases from J; bases unmatched to any gene: 6. CDR3 residues: CASSLDSSGGAADTQYF. In DNA form, the CDR3 reads TGTGCCAGCAGCTTAGATTCTAGCGGGGGGGCCGCAGATACGCAGTATTTT.

The chain has TRBV10-3 and TRBJ1-1, with D unresolved. Trimming cost V 2 bases and J 3 bases, with 7 bases left between them. CDR3 length equals 13 residues. Looked up from germline, CDR1 is ENHRY and CDR2 is SYGVKD. Written as DNA, the CDR3 is TGTGCCATCAGTGAGGCCTGGTACACTGAAGCTTTCTTT. It is translated as CAISEAWYTEAFF.

V usage is TRBV2 and J usage is TRBJ1-5; D perhaps matches TRBD1 (5 bases). From germline, CDR1 is SNHLY and CDR2 FYNNEI. The CDR3 spans 14 residues. Deletions cut 2 bases from V and 6 bases from J, with 11 bases between. The CDR3 is CASSESRGAQPQHF. For the CDR3, the DNA is TGTGCCAGCAGTGAAAGTCGGGGCGCTCAGCCCCAGCATTTT.

The chain joins TRBV19 to TRBJ1-2; TRBD1 aligns across 9 bases. The CDR3 has 14 amino acids. Germline CDR1 is LNHDA and CDR2 is SQIVND (reference sequence). After removal of 5 bases from V and 4 bases from J, the junction contained 5 bases not matched to a gene. The CDR3, as DNA: TGTGCCAGTAGTGTGTGGGACAGGGCCTATGGCTACACCTTC. This codes for CASSVWDRAYGYTF.

This chain connects TRBV4-1 to TRBJ2-1; 12 bases align to TRBD2. This CDR3 spans 17 amino acids. Per germline, CDR1 MGHRA and CDR2 YSYEKL. V gave up 1 base and J gave up 5 bases; unmatched junction bases: 6. The CDR3 loop reads CASSQASGLAGNNEQFF. CDR3 coding DNA: TGCGCCAGCAGCCAAGCCAGTGGACTAGCGGGAAACAATGAGCAGTTCTTC.

The V call is TRBV6-5, the J call TRBJ2-7, with 9 bases that match TRBD1. This CDR3 region has 13 residues. Germline CDR1 is MNHEY and CDR2 is SVGAGI. As DNA, the CDR3 is TGTGTTACACAGGGGGCCCTGACGGGGGAGCAGTACTTC. Its translation is CVTQGALTGEQYF.

The V gene is TRBV7-8, the J gene TRBJ2-5, with 13 positions matching TRBD2. The CDR3 is 17 residues long. The V gene's germline CDR1 is SGHVS and CDR2 FQNEAQ. After removal of 3 bases from V and 2 bases from J, the junction contained 6 bases not matched to a gene. CDR3 sequence (DNA): TGTGCCAGCAGCTTCGGCGGGACTAGCGGGATTCAAGAGACCCAGTACTTC. It yields the protein CASSFGGTSGIQETQYF.

This chain uses TRBV28 with TRBJ2-1; no reliable D call. The germline V gene has CDR1 MDHEN and CDR2 SYDVKM. Trimming pared 5 bases from V and 0 bases from J, leaving 8 bases between. CDR3 length: 14 amino acids. CDR3 bases: TGTGCCAGCAGTGGGATCATCTCCTACAATGAGCAGTTCTTC. Amino acid sequence: CASSGIISYNEQFF.

This sequence joins TRBV15 and TRBJ1-1; D not certain. Germline lookup yields CDR1 LNHNV and CDR2 YYDKDF (reference sequence). Deletions cut 1 base from V and 4 bases from J, with 7 bases between. The CDR3 spans 13 residues. In nucleotides, the CDR3 is TGTGCCACCAGCAGAGCAGGAAGCACTGAAGCTTTCTTT. Amino acids: CATSRAGSTEAFF.

The chain employs TRBV7-8 and TRBJ1-5; D is possibly TRBD1 (6 bases). Germline loops: CDR1 SGHVS, CDR2 FQNEAQ. Trimming removed 0 bases from V and 4 bases from J, with 10 bases in between. This CDR3 is 15 amino acids long. In DNA, the CDR3 is TGTGCCAGCAGCTTAGCCACTACAGGGAATCAGCCCCAGCATTTT. Encoded protein: CASSLATTGNQPQHF.

This chain connects TRBV9 to TRBJ2-7; possibly TRBD1 or TRBD2 for D (7 bases each). Trimming shortened V by 0 bases and J by 3 bases, and 13 bases separated the two germline ends. From germline, CDR1 is SGDLS and CDR2 YYNGEE. The CDR3 is 15 residues long. CDR3 region: CASSVEGRGGYEQYF. CDR3 bases: TGTGCCAGCAGCGTAGAGGGCAGGGGGGGCTACGAGCAGTACTTC.

The chain joins TRBV5-1 to TRBJ2-7, with D unresolved. The V end was cut by 2 bases, the J end by 3 bases, with 12 bases between. The germline V gene has CDR1 SGHRS and CDR2 YFSETQ. The CDR3 extends over 14 amino acids. The CDR3 DNA reads as TGCGCCAGCAGCTTTGCTGGGTACAACTACGAGCAGTACTTC. It encodes CASSFAGYNYEQYF.

This clone was found once. This sequence joins TRBV30 and TRBJ2-2, with 7 bases that match TRBD1. CDR3 length: 13 residues. Germline values: CDR1 GTSNPN, CDR2 SVGIG (reference sequence). The J segment lost 6 bases and the V segment lost 3 bases, leaving 4 bases of the junction unmatched. The CDR3 DNA reads TGTGCCTGGAGCAGGGACAGCTCCGGGGAGCTGTTTTTT. Translated: CAWSRDSSGELFF.

For the CDR3, the DNA is TGTGCCAGCAGCTCTCGATCGAATAACAGGGCTGATGAGCAGTTCTTC. It translates to CASSSRSNNRADEQFF. The rearrangement joins TRBV5-6 to TRBJ2-1; TRBD1 is a possible D gene (6 bases). The CDR3 runs 16 residues. The V gene's germline CDR1 is SGHDT and CDR2 YYEEEE. The V end was cut by 3 bases, the J end by 8 bases, with 21 bases between.

The J gene is TRBJ1-6, the V gene TRBV10-3; possible D gene TRBD1, 5 bases. Trimming left V 2 bases short and J 10 bases short, with 6 bases between. Germline-derived CDR1 and CDR2 are ENHRY and SYGVKD. This CDR3 has 12 residues. The CDR3 region is CAISEQGSPLHF. Written as DNA, the CDR3 is TGTGCCATCAGTGAGCAGGGATCACCCCTCCACTTT.